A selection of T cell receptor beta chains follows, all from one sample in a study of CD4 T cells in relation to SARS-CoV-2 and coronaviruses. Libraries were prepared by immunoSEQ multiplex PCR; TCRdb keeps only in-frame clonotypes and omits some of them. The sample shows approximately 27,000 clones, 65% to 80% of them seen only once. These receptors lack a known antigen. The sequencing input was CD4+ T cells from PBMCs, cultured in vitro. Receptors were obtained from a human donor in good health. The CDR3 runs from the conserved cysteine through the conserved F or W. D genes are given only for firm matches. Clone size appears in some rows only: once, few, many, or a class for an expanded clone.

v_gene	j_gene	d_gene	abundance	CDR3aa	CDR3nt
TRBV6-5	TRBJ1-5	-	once	CASRKEVHQPQHF	TGTGCCAGCAGGAAAGAAGTTCATCAGCCCCAGCATTTT
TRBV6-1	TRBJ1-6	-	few	CASSEMSSYNSPLHF	TGTGCCAGCAGTGAAATGAGCTCCTATAATTCACCCCTCCACTTT
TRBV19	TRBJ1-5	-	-	CASSIGRVLQPQHF	TGTGCCAGTAGTATCGGCAGGGTCCTCCAGCCCCAGCATTTT
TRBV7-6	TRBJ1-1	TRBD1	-	CASSLAPGGSRVNTEAFF	TGTGCCAGCAGCTTAGCCCCAGGGGGATCTCGAGTCAACACTGAAGCTTTCTTT
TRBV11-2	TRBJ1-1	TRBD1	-	CASSLVFRTGRNTEAFF	TGTGCCAGCAGCTTAGTGTTCAGGACAGGGAGGAACACTGAAGCTTTCTTT
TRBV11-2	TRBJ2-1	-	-	CASTGGLSSYNEQFF	TGTGCCAGCACGGGGGGCCTTAGCTCCTACAATGAGCAGTTCTTC
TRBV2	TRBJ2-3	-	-	CATPGGPDTQYF	TGTGCCACCCCTGGGGGGCCTGATACGCAGTATTTT
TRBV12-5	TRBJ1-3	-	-	CASGSQDSGNTIYF	TGTGCTAGTGGCTCCCAAGACTCTGGAAACACCATATATTTT
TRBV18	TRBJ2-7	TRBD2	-	CASSPPAGGPNEQYF	TGTGCCAGCTCACCACCGGCGGGAGGGCCGAACGAGCAGTACTTC
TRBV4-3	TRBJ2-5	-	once	CASSQDPGRAQYF	TGCGCCAGCAGCCAAGATCCGGGTCGGGCCCAGTACTTC
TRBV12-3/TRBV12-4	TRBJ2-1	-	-	CASSFGVEQFF	TGTGCCAGCAGTTTTGGTGTTGAGCAGTTCTTC
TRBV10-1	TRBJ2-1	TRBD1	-	CASSEGQGTHEQFF	TGCGCCAGCAGTGAGGGACAGGGGACCCATGAGCAGTTCTTC
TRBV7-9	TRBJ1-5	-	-	CASSLGPGFNQPQHF	TGTGCCAGCAGCTTAGGTCCGGGATTCAATCAGCCCCAGCATTTT
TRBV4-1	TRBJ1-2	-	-	CASSQVGGGGENYGYTF	TGCGCCAGCAGCCAAGTAGGGGGGGGAGGTGAAAACTATGGCTACACCTTC
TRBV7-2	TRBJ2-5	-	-	CASSSQGSAETQYF	TGTGCCAGCAGCTCACAGGGTTCCGCAGAGACCCAGTACTTC
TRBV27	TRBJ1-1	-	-	CASNNLGVNTEAFF	TGTGCCAGCAACAACTTGGGCGTGAACACTGAAGCTTTCTTT
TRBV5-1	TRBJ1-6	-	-	CASSLGGRAVNSPLHF	TGCGCCAGCAGCTTGGGAGGCAGGGCGGTGAATTCACCCCTCCACTTT
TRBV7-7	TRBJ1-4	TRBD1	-	CASSFPVDRSLEKLFF	TGTGCCAGCAGCTTCCCAGTGGACAGGAGTCTTGAAAAACTGTTTTTT
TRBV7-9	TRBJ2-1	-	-	CASENQGKGEQFF	TGTGCCAGCGAAAACCAGGGGAAGGGTGAGCAGTTCTTC
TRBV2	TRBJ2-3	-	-	CASSEARVGTQYF	TGTGCCAGCAGTGAAGCCCGGGTCGGGACGCAGTATTTT
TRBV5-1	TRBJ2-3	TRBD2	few	CASSLKASGGTDTQYF	TGCGCCAGCAGCTTGAAGGCTAGCGGGGGAACAGATACGCAGTATTTT
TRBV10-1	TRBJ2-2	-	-	CASSEQGTGELFF	TGCGCCAGCAGTGAGCAGGGCACCGGGGAGCTGTTTTTT
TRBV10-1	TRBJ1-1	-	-	CASSEVENTEAFF	TGCGCCAGCAGTGAGGTAGAGAACACTGAAGCTTTCTTT
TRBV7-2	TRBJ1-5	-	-	CASSLWEYQPQHF	TGTGCCAGCAGCTTATGGGAGTATCAGCCCCAGCATTTT
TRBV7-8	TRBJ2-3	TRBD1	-	CASSSTRTGSTDTQYF	TGTGCCAGCAGCTCCACCCGGACAGGGAGCACAGATACGCAGTATTTT
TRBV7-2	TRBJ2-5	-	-	CASSLWGRGLQETQYF	TGTGCCAGCAGCCTCTGGGGTAGGGGACTCCAAGAGACCCAGTACTTC
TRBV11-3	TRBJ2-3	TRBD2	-	CASSLGAAGGRDTQYF	TGTGCCAGCAGCTTAGGCGCAGCGGGAGGACGAGATACGCAGTATTTT
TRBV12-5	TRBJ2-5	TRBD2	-	CASAPPPGGETQYF	TGTGCTAGTGCCCCCCCTCCGGGGGGAGAGACCCAGTACTTC
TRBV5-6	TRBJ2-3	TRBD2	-	CASSPLQLAGDTQYF	TGTGCCAGCAGCCCGCTCCAACTAGCGGGAGATACGCAGTATTTT